The rows below give T cell receptor beta chains drawn from one sample of a study of long-term antiretroviral therapy in people with HIV. The protocol was immunoSEQ multiplex PCR, while the TCRdb copy is restricted to in-frame clones and leaves out a portion. The sample holds roughly 17,000 clones, around 80% seen once. Specimen: unsorted PBMCs, collected 0.3 years before starting antiretroviral therapy. All receptors derive from a man aged 50 to 59 with HIV. The CDR3 runs from the conserved cysteine through the conserved F or W. Each record gives: V gene, J gene, D gene, clone size, CDR3 DNA, CDR3 protein. A D gene is named only where the DNA matches it firmly. Where a row states a size, it is once, few, many or the class of an expanded clone; other rows omit it.

TRBV28	TRBJ1-3	TRBD1	NA	TGTGCCAGCAGTCTACAGGGGGCTTCTGGAAACACCATATATTTT	CASSLQGASGNTIYF
TRBV29-1	TRBJ2-1	NA	NA	TGCAGCGTTCTGGGGTTCTCCTACAATGAGCAGTTCTTC	CSVLGFSYNEQFF
TRBV16	TRBJ2-7	TRBD1	once	TGTGCCAGCAGCCGAGGACAGGGGGGAACCTACGAGCAGTACTTC	CASSRGQGGTYEQYF
TRBV28	TRBJ1-5	NA	NA	TGTGCCAGCAGTTCGGCCCTCGGGGGCAATCAGCCCCAGCATTTT	CASSSALGGNQPQHF
TRBV5-1	TRBJ2-3	TRBD2	NA	TGCGCCAGCACCACGGGGAGCGGGGGGGCCACAGATACGCAGTATTTT	CASTTGSGGATDTQYF
TRBV28	TRBJ1-5	NA	NA	TGTGCCAGCAGACGAATTAGCAATCAGCCCCAGCATTTT	CASRRISNQPQHF
TRBV14	TRBJ1-3	NA	NA	TGTGCCAGCAGCAAGAGGGTCTCTGGAAACACCATATATTTT	CASSKRVSGNTIYF
TRBV5-6	TRBJ1-2	NA	large	TGTGCCAGCAGCCCCACCTGGGGGGCTGGTGGCTACACCTTC	CASSPTWGAGGYTF
TRBV2	TRBJ1-2	NA	NA	TGTGCCAGCAGTGACGGTGCGGGCTACACCTTC	CASSDGAGYTF
TRBV27	TRBJ1-2	TRBD1	few	TGTGCCAGCAGTCCAAGGGGGCAATTTGGTGGCTACACCTTC	CASSPRGQFGGYTF
TRBV28	TRBJ1-2	TRBD1	NA	TGTGCCAGCAGTTTACCAGGGGGTGGCTACACCTTC	CASSLPGGGYTF
TRBV5-6	TRBJ1-5	NA	NA	TGTGCCAGCAGCTTCTCGGGGGATCAGCCCCAGCATTTT	CASSFSGDQPQHF
TRBV29-1	TRBJ1-2	TRBD1	NA	TGCAGCGTTGACACAAATGACAGGGCCTATGGCTACACCTTC	CSVDTNDRAYGYTF
TRBV15	TRBJ2-1	NA	few	TGTGCCACCAGCTCGACTTACACCTACAATGAGCAGTTCTTC	CATSSTYTYNEQFF
TRBV11-3	TRBJ2-6	NA	once	TGTGCCAGCAGCTTAGAAGGTTTTCAATGGGAAACTGGGGCCAACGTCCTGACTTTC	CASSLEGFQWETGANVLTF
TRBV7-3	TRBJ1-6	TRBD1	NA	TGTGCCAGCCGGCCAGGGGGGTACTATAATTCACCCCTCCACTTT	CASRPGGYYNSPLHF
TRBV30	TRBJ2-5	NA	NA	TGTGCCTGGAGTGTGGGGGAGACCCAGTACTTC	CAWSVGETQYF
TRBV5-1	TRBJ2-5	TRBD1	NA	TGCGCCAGCGGGACAGGGGGACAAGAGACCCAGTACTTC	CASGTGGQETQYF
TRBV9	TRBJ2-3	TRBD2	NA	TGTGCCAGCAGTGGGACTAGCGGGGAAAGCACAGATACGCAGTATTTT	CASSGTSGESTDTQYF
TRBV6-6	TRBJ2-3	NA	once	TGTGCCAGCAGTTACTCAGGACAAACAAGCACAGATACGCAGTATTTT	CASSYSGQTSTDTQYF
TRBV12-5	TRBJ2-5	NA	NA	TGTGCTAGTGGTTTGGTACCCCTAAGGTCGACCCAGTACTTC	CASGLVPLRSTQYF
TRBV11-2	TRBJ2-5	NA	NA	TGTGCCAGCAGCCCGGATAGAGGAGGTAGATGGCAAGAGACCCAGTACTTC	CASSPDRGGRWQETQYF
TRBV19	TRBJ2-2	TRBD2	NA	TGTGCCAGTAGATCCGGGACTAGGGTCGGGGAGCTGTTTTTT	CASRSGTRVGELFF
TRBV10-1	TRBJ2-7	TRBD2	NA	TGCGCCAGCAGTGATCGGGCTAGCGGGAGATTCAGGCAGTACTTC	CASSDRASGRFRQYF
TRBV19	TRBJ2-2	NA	NA	TGTGCCAGTAGTACCAACCCGAACACCGGGGAGCTGTTTTTT	CASSTNPNTGELFF
TRBV6-6	TRBJ2-2	TRBD1	NA	TGTGCCAGCAGTTACAGGGGGCCGGATACCGGGGAGCTGTTTTTT	CASSYRGPDTGELFF
TRBV7-2	TRBJ1-2	NA	NA	TGTGCCAGCAGCTCCGACCCGGAGGCCGTCTATGGCTACACCTTC	CASSSDPEAVYGYTF